This T cell receptor (beta chain) stems from a study of cytomegalovirus exposure and HLA in healthy donors. Study-level information: From HLA-typed donors, an early data release held around 85 million unique TCRs.

This CDR3 has 17 residues. From germline, CDR1 is GTSNPN and CDR2 SVGIG (reference sequence). J gave up 1 base and V 0 bases, and 7 bases lay outside the gene matches. Whole-study findings and limits: The authors enumerated 180 or so TCR beta chains as linked to cytomegalovirus.

Comments on this clone: What it binds is unknown. This sample includes further DNA sequences coding for the same CDR3.

PCR employed 60 Vbeta and 13 Jbeta primers. Using immunoSEQ multiplex PCR, the repertoire was profiled, and TCRdb retains in-frame clones only, with some absent. The sample totals 70,000 to 85,000 clones. Nominal health characterized the donors when sampled, though unrecorded immune exposures were likely. The receptor's source is a female donor in good health and CMV-seropositive. Sequencing was carried out using PBMCs. The V gene is TRBV30, the J gene TRBJ2-5, with 11 bases identical to TRBD2. CDR3 in amino acids: CAWSVLAGATSQETQYF. In DNA form, the CDR3 reads TGTGCCTGGAGTGTACTAGCGGGGGCAACATCCCAAGAGACCCAGTACTTC. Full variable domain (remainder filled in from reference TRBV30 and TRBJ2-5): SQTIHQWPATLVQPVGSPLSLECTVEGTSNPNLYWYRQAAGRGLQLLFYSVGIGQISSEVPQNLSASRPQDRQFILSSKKLLLSDSGFYLCAWSVLAGATSQETQYFGPGTRLLVL.